This T cell receptor beta chain was identified in a study of early T cells in non-severe SARS-CoV-2 infection. Looked up from germline, CDR1 is SGHAT and CDR2 is FQNNGV. This CDR3 comprises 14 residues. V trimming: 5 bases; J trimming: 6 bases; junction bases outside the gene matches: 10. Each CDR3 protein is one row after TCRdb ran MiXCR on the 5' RACE reads. The table lists more than 45,000 distinct CDR3 sequences, around an eighth of them singletons. The table lists this clonotype with a few counts. The sample taken for sequencing was whole blood. The origin of this receptor is an adult who was a healthcare worker with PCR-confirmed SARS-CoV-2 infection or an uninfected control (not recorded which). The V call is TRBV11-2, the J call TRBJ2-7, with 7 bases lining up with TRBD2. The CDR3 loop reads CASSRDYSNSEQYF. The CDR3 region has the DNA TGTGCCAGCAGCCGGGACTACAGTAACAGCGAGCAGTACTTC. The full variable domain, rest sourced from reference TRBV11-2 and TRBJ2-7, is EAGVAQSPRYKIIEKRQSVAFWCNPISGHATLYWYQQILGQGPKLLIQFQNNGVVDDSQLPKDRFSAERLKGVDSTLKIQPAKLEDSAVYLCASSRDYSNSEQYFGPGTRLTVT.